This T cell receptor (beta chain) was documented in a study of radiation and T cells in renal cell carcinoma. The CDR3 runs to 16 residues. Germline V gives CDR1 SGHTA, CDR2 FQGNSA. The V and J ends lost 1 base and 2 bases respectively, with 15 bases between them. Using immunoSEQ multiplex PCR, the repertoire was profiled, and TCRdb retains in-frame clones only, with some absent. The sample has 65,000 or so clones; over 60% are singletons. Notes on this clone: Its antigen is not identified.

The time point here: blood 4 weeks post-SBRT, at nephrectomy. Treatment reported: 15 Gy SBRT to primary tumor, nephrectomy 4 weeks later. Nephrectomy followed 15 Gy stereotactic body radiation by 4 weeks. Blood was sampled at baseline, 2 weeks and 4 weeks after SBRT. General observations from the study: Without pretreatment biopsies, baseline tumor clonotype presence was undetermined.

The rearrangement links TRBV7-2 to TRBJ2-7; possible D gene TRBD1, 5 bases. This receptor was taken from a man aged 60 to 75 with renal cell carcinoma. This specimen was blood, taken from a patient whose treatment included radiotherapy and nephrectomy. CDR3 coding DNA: TGTGCCAGCAGCTTAGTGGCAGGGAAGGTTCCCTACGAGCAGTACTTC. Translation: CASSLVAGKVPYEQYF. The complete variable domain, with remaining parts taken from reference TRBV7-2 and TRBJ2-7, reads GAGVSQSPSNKVTEKGKDVELRCDPISGHTALYWYRQSLGQGLEFLIYFQGNSAPDKSGLPSDRFSAERTGGSVSTLTIQRTQQEDSAVYLCASSLVAGKVPYEQYFGPGTRLTVT.